The 8 T cell receptor beta chains below all came from one sample that was sequenced in a study of response to subunit inactivated influenza vaccine. TCRdb re-analysed the RT-PCR reads in MiXCR, keeping a single row per CDR3 protein. The sample holds just over 300,000 distinct CDR3 sequences, less than 25% seen once. The sample consisted of PBMCs from blood, taken less than 22 months after vaccination. The receptors come from a man aged 50 to 75 who received an inactivated influenza vaccine.

J is TRBJ1-6 and V is TRBV7-8; TRBD1 matches 8 bases. CDR1 and CDR2 (germline): SGHVS, FQNEAQ. J was trimmed by 10 bases and V by 5 bases; bases with no gene match: 7. This CDR3 has 14 amino acids. CDR3 sequence (DNA): TGTGCCAGCAGCCCAACAACAGGGGGATCACCCCTCCACTTT. It codes for CASSPTTGGSPLHF.

This clonotype was detected only a few times. This rearrangement joins TRBV6-1 to TRBJ1-5; a weak D match, TRBD1 (5 bases). Trimming removed 7 bases at V and 3 bases at J, with 16 bases between. The CDR3 consists of 15 residues. CDR1 is MNHNS, CDR2 SASEGT, per germline. The CDR3 spells CASTGQKGSNQPQHF. The CDR3 nucleotides read TGTGCCAGCACAGGGCAAAAGGGGTCCAATCAGCCCCAGCATTTT.

This clonotype was detected only a few times. The rearrangement joins TRBV19 to TRBJ1-5; 8 positions agree with TRBD1. The CDR3 spans 15 residues. Germline CDR1 reads LNHDA; CDR2 reads SQIVND (reference sequence). After removal of 3 bases from V and 5 bases from J, the junction contained 6 bases not matched to a gene. For the CDR3, the DNA is TGTGCCAGTAGTATTAACAGGGGGGCAGATCAGCCCCAGCATTTT. It specifies CASSINRGADQPQHF. The variable domain in full, with the rest retrieved from reference TRBV19 and TRBJ1-5, is DGGITQSPKYLFRKEGQNVTLSCEQNLNHDAMYWYRQDPGQGLRLIYYSQIVNDFQKGDIAEGYSVSREKKESFPLTVTSAQKNPTAFYLCASSINRGADQPQHFGDGTRLSIL.

This clonotype was seen repeatedly, ten times or more. The chain carries TRBV12-3 or TRBV12-4 and TRBJ1-5; D may be TRBD1 (5 bases). Deletions cut 2 bases from V and 1 base from J, with 12 bases between. CDR3 length: 16 amino acids. The CDR3: CASSLLGAQSNQPQHF. The CDR3, as DNA: TGTGCCAGCAGTTTACTCGGGGCGCAGAGCAATCAGCCCCAGCATTTT.

This rearrangement joins TRBV20-1 to TRBJ2-3; 9 bases are shared with TRBD2. V lost 1 base and J lost 0; bases outside the gene matches: 14. CDR1 and CDR2 (germline): DFQATT, SNEGSKA (reference sequence). This CDR3 is 19 amino acids long. The CDR3 DNA follows: TGCAGTGCTAGAGTGAATGCGGGGGGGCCCTCCATTAGCACAGATACGCAGTATTTT. As protein: CSARVNAGGPSISTDTQYF.

This clonotype was recorded a few times. This chain links TRBV19 with TRBJ2-2; no reliable D call. The V gene's germline CDR1 is LNHDA and CDR2 SQIVND (reference sequence). The CDR3 is 17 residues long. The V end lost 3 bases, the J end lost 5 bases, and 19 bases lay between the germline ends. The CDR3 nucleotides are TGTGCCAGTAGTATTACTGTTAGTAGTCCGCGGACCGGGGAGCTGTTTTTT. Translating it yields CASSITVSSPRTGELFF.

This clonotype was counted a single time. Given a much more abundant clone one base away, this may be a read error. Given the absence of the conserved phenylalanine or tryptophan at the CDR3 end, a read error is likely. The J gene is TRBJ1-5, the V gene TRBV4-1; D not certain. CDR1 is MGHRA, CDR2 YSYEKL, per germline. Trimming stripped 0 bases from V and 7 bases from J, with 10 bases between. There are 14 residues in the CDR3. CDR3 residues: CASSQDHGNQPQHY. As DNA, the CDR3 is TGCGCCAGCAGCCAAGATCACGGAAACCAGCCCCAGCATTAT.

The chain has TRBV5-6 and TRBJ2-1; 7 nucleotides line up with TRBD2. This CDR3 region has 15 residues. In germline, CDR1 is SGHDT, CDR2 YYEEEE. With 4 bases clipped from V and 5 bases from J, the junction kept 9 bases outside the gene matches. This chain's CDR3 is CASSPAGRSNNEQFF. The CDR3 region has the DNA TGTGCCAGCAGCCCAGCGGGACGATCGAACAATGAGCAGTTCTTC. The whole variable domain, remainder taken from reference TRBV5-6 and TRBJ2-1, is DAGVTQSPTHLIKTRGQQVTLRCSPKSGHDTVSWYQQALGQGPQFIFQYYEEEERQRGNFPDRFSGHQFPNYSSELNVNALLLGDSALYLCASSPAGRSNNEQFFGPGTRLTVL.